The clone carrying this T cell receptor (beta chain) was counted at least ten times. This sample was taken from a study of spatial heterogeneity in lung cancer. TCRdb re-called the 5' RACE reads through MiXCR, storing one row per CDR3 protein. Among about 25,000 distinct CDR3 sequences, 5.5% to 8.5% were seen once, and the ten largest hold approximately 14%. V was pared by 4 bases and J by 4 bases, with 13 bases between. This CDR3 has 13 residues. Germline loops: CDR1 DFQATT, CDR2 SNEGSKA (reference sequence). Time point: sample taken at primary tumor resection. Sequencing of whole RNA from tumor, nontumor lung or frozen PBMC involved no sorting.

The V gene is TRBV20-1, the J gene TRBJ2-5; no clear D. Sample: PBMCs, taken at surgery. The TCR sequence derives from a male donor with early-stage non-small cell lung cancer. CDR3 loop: CSAIVPLAETQYF. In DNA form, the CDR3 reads TGCAGTGCTATAGTTCCCCTGGCAGAGACCCAGTACTTC.